A single sample is the source of the 11 T cell receptor beta chains below, sequenced in a study of cytomegalovirus exposure and HLA in healthy donors. With 60 Vbeta and 13 Jbeta primers, the PCR was carried out. The assay was immunoSEQ multiplex PCR, and TCRdb's table has in-frame clones only and misses some. Among 90,000 to 150,000 clones listed, over 75% were seen once. Sequenced input: PBMCs. The receptors were sampled from a middle-aged man in good health and CMV-seropositive.

This clone was counted once. CDR3 nucleotide sequence: TGTGCCAGCAGTTCCCGAGCGGGGGGGCTGCCAGATACGCAGTATTTT. Protein sequence: CASSSRAGGLPDTQYF. The rearrangement uses TRBV27 and TRBJ2-3, with 10 positions matching TRBD2. Germline values: CDR1 MNHEY, CDR2 SMNVEV (reference sequence). V shed 4 bases, J shed 4 bases, and the junction held 8 bases outside the gene matches. The CDR3 length is 16 residues.

The rearrangement uses TRBV7-2 and TRBJ2-5, with TRBD1 identical over 9 bases. V trimming: 6 bases; J trimming: 5 bases; junction bases outside the gene matches: 10. The CDR3 spans 15 residues. In germline, CDR1 is SGHTA, CDR2 FQGNSA. CDR3 in amino acids: CASRLTGGASETQYF. For the CDR3, the DNA is TGTGCCAGCAGGCTAACAGGGGGCGCATCGGAGACCCAGTACTTC.

The J gene is TRBJ2-1, the V gene TRBV7-2, with 7 bases aligning to TRBD2. V was pared by 0 bases and J by 8 bases, with 7 bases of the junction left unmatched. Germline CDR1 SGHTA, CDR2 FQGNSA. This CDR3 comprises 15 residues. The CDR3, as DNA: TGTGCCAGCAGCTTAGCTGGACTAGTAGCCGATGAGCAGTTCTTC. Protein sequence: CASSLAGLVADEQFF.

This clone turned up a few times. V usage is TRBV18 and J usage is TRBJ2-1; TRBD1 matches 8 bases. The germline V gene encodes CDR1 KGHSH and CDR2 LQKENI. With V trimmed by 3 bases and J by 4 bases, 5 bases remained unmatched. CDR3 length equals 15 residues. CDR3 sequence: CASSPDRVRYNEQFF. The CDR3 DNA reads TGTGCCAGCTCACCGGACAGGGTTCGGTACAATGAGCAGTTCTTC.

The rearrangement links TRBV12-1 to TRBJ1-6; TRBD1, as called in the table, went unchecked against the DNA. TRBV12-1 is designated a pseudogene. CDR3 length: 15 amino acids. The CDR3 region is CASSPSPPVHSPLHF. CDR3 nucleotide sequence: TGTGCCAGCAGCCCCTCCCCCCCAGTACATTCACCCCTCCACTTT.

V is TRBV5-4 and J is TRBJ1-1, with 7 bases fitting TRBD1. The germline CDR1 and CDR2 sequences are SGHNT and YYREEE (reference sequence). This CDR3 contains 11 residues. The J segment lost 12 bases and the V segment lost 5 bases, leaving 7 bases of the junction unmatched. CDR3 sequence (DNA): TGTGCCAGCAGGACAGGGCGTGGGACTTTCTTT. Protein: CASRTGRGTFF.

This clone showed up just once. The CDR3 protein is CASSLWGHSTDTQYF. CDR3 nucleotide sequence: TGTGCCAGCAGCTTGTGGGGACATAGCACAGATACGCAGTATTTT. The chain uses TRBV5-6 and TRBJ2-3, with D possibly TRBD1 on 6 matching bases. The V and J ends lost 1 base and 0 bases respectively, with 9 bases between them. The CDR3 runs 15 residues. Germline CDR1 and CDR2: SGHDT and YYEEEE.

The chain recombines TRBV19 with TRBJ1-5; a possible D gene is TRBD1 (5 bases). The CDR3 sequence is 15 residues long. The ends were cut back, 6 bases at V and 2 bases at J, with 14 bases in the middle. Germline CDR1 LNHDA, CDR2 SQIVND (reference sequence). CDR3 protein: CASRPGGLGNQPQHF. In nucleotides, the CDR3 is TGTGCCAGTAGACCCGGGGGTTTGGGCAATCAGCCCCAGCATTTT.

This clone showed up just a few times. This chain links TRBV6-5 with TRBJ2-4; the D gene is possibly TRBD2 (6 bases). The CDR3 runs 15 residues. V was trimmed by 6 bases and J by 2 bases, leaving 14 bases between them. Germline assignment: CDR1 MNHEY and CDR2 SVGAGI. The CDR3: CASSHRDLTKNIQYF. The CDR3 DNA reads TGTGCCAGCAGCCACCGGGACTTAACCAAAAACATTCAGTACTTC.

Only one count was recorded for this clone. V gene TRBV18 combines with J gene TRBJ2-3, with D tentatively TRBD1 (5 bases). V lost 0 bases to trimming and J lost 3 bases, with 13 bases between them. The germline gives CDR1 KGHSH, CDR2 LQKENI. The CDR3 is 16 residues long. The CDR3 DNA reads as TGTGCCAGCTCACCACCGGAAGGGGCAGATACAGATACGCAGTATTTT. Protein: CASSPPEGADTDTQYF.

About this clone: A read error may account for a junction end that differs from germline. This chain joins TRBV7-9 and TRBJ2-5; 7 bases match TRBD1. This CDR3 has 15 residues. The germline V gene encodes CDR1 SEHNR and CDR2 FQNEAQ (reference sequence). CDR3 in amino acids: CSSSYRDRRQETQYF. CDR3 in DNA: TGTTCCAGCAGCTACCGGGACAGACGTCAAGAGACCCAGTACTTC.